Shown below are 19 T cell receptor beta chains from a single sample sequenced in a study of cytomegalovirus exposure and HLA in healthy donors. A multiplex PCR was run with 60 Vbeta primers and 13 Jbeta primers. Profiled with immunoSEQ multiplex PCR; TCRdb holds only in-frame clones, not every one. The data hold about 170,000 clones, with about 85% observed a single time. The specimen sequenced was PBMCs. These receptors were taken from a man aged 18 to 30 in good health and CMV-seropositive.

The chain carries TRBV19 and TRBJ1-5; TRBD1 aligns across 9 bases. Germline loops: CDR1 LNHDA, CDR2 SQIVND (reference sequence). There are 17 residues in the CDR3. V dropped 3 bases and J dropped 1; count of bases not matched to a gene: 7. In DNA form, the CDR3 reads TGTGCCAGTAGTATCGACTCCGGGACAGGGAGCAATCAGCCCCAGCATTTT. Its protein product is CASSIDSGTGSNQPQHF. Full variable domain (remainder filled in from reference TRBV19 and TRBJ1-5): DGGITQSPKYLFRKEGQNVTLSCEQNLNHDAMYWYRQDPGQGLRLIYYSQIVNDFQKGDIAEGYSVSREKKESFPLTVTSAQKNPTAFYLCASSIDSGTGSNQPQHFGDGTRLSIL.

The chain recombines TRBV30 with TRBJ1-1; 7 bases are shared with TRBD1. This CDR3 has 16 residues. V lost 4 bases and J lost 0; bases outside the gene matches: 11. CDR1 and CDR2 from the germline V gene are GTSNPN and SVGIG (reference sequence). CDR3 loop: CAWTGGTATMNTEAFF. CDR3 DNA: TGTGCCTGGACGGGGGGGACAGCAACCATGAACACTGAAGCTTTCTTT.

In DNA, the CDR3 is TGTGCCAGCAGTGGGGACAGGGTGGCGCGGGGGTCCTACGAGCAGTACTTC. This gives the protein CASSGDRVARGSYEQYF. The genes are TRBV2 and TRBJ2-7; 9 bases map to TRBD1. CDR1 is SNHLY, CDR2 FYNNEI, per germline. V lost 4 bases, J lost 1 base, and 11 bases stayed unmatched. This CDR3 is built from 17 residues.

This clone was detected only once. The V gene is TRBV9, the J gene TRBJ1-2; TRBD1 matches 8 bases. This CDR3 spans 15 amino acids. From germline, CDR1 is SGDLS and CDR2 YYNGEE. Trimming took 0 bases from V and 8 from J; bases not matched to a gene: 9. The CDR3: CASSVAASTGDGYTF. The CDR3, as DNA: TGTGCCAGCAGCGTAGCCGCTTCGACAGGGGACGGCTACACCTTC. The whole variable domain, remainder taken from reference TRBV9 and TRBJ1-2, is DSGVTQTPKHLITATGQRVTLRCSPRSGDLSVYWYQQSLDQGLQFLIQYYNGEERAKGNILERFSAQQFPDLHSELNLSSLELGDSALYFCASSVAASTGDGYTFGSGTRLTVV.

The chain combines TRBV7-3 with TRBJ2-1, with TRBD1 matching 9 bases. J gave up 7 bases and V 3 bases, and 7 bases lay outside the gene matches. Per the germline V gene, CDR1 is SGHTA and CDR2 is FQGTGA. The CDR3 consists of 15 residues. The CDR3 reads CASSLGQGGWNEQFF. CDR3 nucleotide sequence: TGTGCCAGCAGCTTGGGACAGGGAGGATGGAATGAGCAGTTCTTC.

The rearrangement joins TRBV9 to TRBJ2-3, with D possibly TRBD1 on 6 matching bases. Between the trimmed V and J ends, which lost 0 bases and 4 bases, there was a span of 9 bases. CDR1 is SGDLS, CDR2 YYNGEE, per germline. The CDR3 has 14 amino acids. The chain's CDR3 is CASSVGDRPDTQYF. DNA of the CDR3: TGTGCCAGCAGCGTAGGAGACAGGCCAGATACGCAGTATTTT.

This clone appeared a few times. V is TRBV4-3 and J is TRBJ1-5; 7 nucleotides align to TRBD1. J was trimmed by 7 bases and V by 0 bases; bases with no gene match: 6. The CDR3 extends over 15 amino acids. CDR1 and CDR2 from the germline V gene are LGHNA and YSLEER. This CDR3 is CASSQDGQAGQPQHF. The CDR3 DNA sequence: TGCGCCAGCAGCCAAGATGGACAGGCGGGACAGCCCCAGCATTTT.

The chain joins TRBV5-1 to TRBJ1-4; D gene uncertain. The CDR3 runs to 15 residues. Between the trimmed V and J ends, which lost 4 bases and 5 bases, there was a span of 15 bases. Germline V CDR1 and CDR2: SGHRS, YFSETQ. This chain's CDR3 is CASSQGGLANEKLFF. The CDR3 DNA reads TGCGCCAGCAGCCAAGGAGGCCTCGCAAATGAAAAACTGTTTTTT.

A few counts support this clone. The chain recombines TRBV2 with TRBJ2-7, with 9 bases aligning to TRBD1. V trimming: 6 bases; J trimming: 5 bases; junction bases outside the gene matches: 2. Germline CDR1 and CDR2: SNHLY and FYNNEI. The CDR3 is 12 residues long. The CDR3 DNA follows: TGTGCCAGCAGGGGACAGGGCGACGAGCAGTACTTC. This codes for CASRGQGDEQYF.

The chain joins TRBV4-3 to TRBJ2-7; D unresolved. CDR3 size: 13 residues. V gave up 1 base and J gave up 3 bases, with 7 bases separating them. Germline V CDR1 and CDR2: LGHNA, YSLEER. The CDR3 nucleotides are TGCGCCAGCAGCCAAGGGCAGTACTACGAGCAGTACTTC. Translated: CASSQGQYYEQYF.

This sequence joins TRBV7-9 and TRBJ2-5; 13 positions agree with TRBD2. The CDR3 contains 16 residues. J lost 3 bases, V lost 1 base, and 2 bases had no gene match. Germline CDR1 SEHNR, CDR2 FQNEAQ (reference sequence). CDR3: CASSLVGTSGEETQYF. CDR3 nucleotides: TGTGCCAGCAGCTTAGTAGGGACTAGCGGGGAAGAGACCCAGTACTTC. Complete variable domain (other parts from reference TRBV7-9 and TRBJ2-5): DTGVSQNPRHKITKRGQNVTFRCDPISEHNRLYWYRQTLGQGPEFLTYFQNEAQLEKSRLLSDRFSAERPKGSFSTLEIQRTEQGDSAMYLCASSLVGTSGEETQYFGPGTRLLVL.

The chain combines TRBV6-4 with TRBJ2-1; perhaps TRBD1 as D (5 bases). The germline CDR1 and CDR2 sequences are MRHNA and SNTAGT. Trimming cost V 4 bases and J 5 bases, with 9 bases left between them. The CDR3 runs 13 residues. CDR3 in amino acids: CASSGGSHNEQFF. The DNA for the CDR3 is TGTGCCAGCAGTGGGGGCTCGCACAATGAGCAGTTCTTC.

This clone occurred a few times. J is TRBJ2-3 and V is TRBV7-9, with D perhaps TRBD2 (6 bases). The CDR3 spans 13 residues. V was shortened by 3 bases and J by 4 bases, with 8 bases between the two germline ends. CDR1 and CDR2 (germline): SEHNR, FQNEAQ (reference sequence). The CDR3 here is CASSFGTPDTQYF. The CDR3, as DNA: TGTGCCAGCAGCTTCGGGACTCCAGATACGCAGTATTTT.

This clone showed up just once. This chain connects TRBV6-6 to TRBJ1-6; TRBD1 matches 7 bases. Germline CDR1 MNHNY, CDR2 SVGAGI (reference sequence). CDR3 length equals 16 residues. Trimming removed 0 bases from V and 6 bases from J; junction bases left unmatched: 5. The CDR3 spells CASSYSIGTANSPLHF. The DNA for the CDR3 is TGTGCCAGCAGTTACTCGATCGGGACAGCTAATTCACCCCTCCACTTT.

In regard to this clone: Within the sample, other DNA sequences also encode this same CDR3. The rearrangement uses TRBV27 and TRBJ2-7, with a possible D match to TRBD2 (6 bases). The germline CDR1 and CDR2 sequences are MNHEY and SMNVEV (reference sequence). This CDR3 region has 13 residues. V lost 2 bases, J lost 4 bases, and 9 bases lay in between. The CDR3 coding sequence is TGTGCCAGCAGTTTAAGTCGGGGGTACGAGCAGTACTTC. This codes for CASSLSRGYEQYF.

The V and J genes are TRBV2 and TRBJ2-1; 10 bases align to TRBD2. Germline CDR1 SNHLY, CDR2 FYNNEI. This CDR3 contains 15 residues. Trimming at V came to 5 bases and at J to 6 bases, leaving 7 bases not matched to a gene. The CDR3 DNA reads as TGTGCCAGCAGTCCGAGCGGGGGGGCTGGCAATGAGCAGTTCTTC. It encodes CASSPSGGAGNEQFF.

This chain connects TRBV7-2 to TRBJ2-5, with D possibly TRBD2 on 5 matching bases. Germline assignment: CDR1 SGHTA and CDR2 FQGNSA. The CDR3 contains 13 residues. V lost 6 bases to trimming and J lost 5 bases, with 13 bases between them. The CDR3 here is CASSTPKRETQYF. Here the CDR3 DNA reads TGTGCCAGCAGTACCCCTAAGCGGGAGACCCAGTACTTC.

The chain joins TRBV18 to TRBJ2-2; 7 nucleotides agree with TRBD1. CDR1 is KGHSH and CDR2 is LQKENI in the germline V gene. This CDR3 contains 15 residues. V was pared by 5 bases and J by 2 bases, with 5 bases of the junction left unmatched. CDR3 residues: CASSNWDSNTGELFF. In DNA form, the CDR3 reads TGTGCCAGCTCAAACTGGGACAGCAACACCGGGGAGCTGTTTTTT.

The chain is built from TRBV7-2 and TRBJ1-1; D perhaps matches TRBD1 (6 bases). Deletions cut 5 bases from V and 4 bases from J, with 23 bases between. From germline, CDR1 is SGHTA and CDR2 FQGNSA. The CDR3 spans 17 residues. CDR3 loop: CASSLYRDIVISTEAFF. In DNA form, the CDR3 reads TGTGCCAGCAGCCTATACCGGGACATTGTAATCAGCACTGAAGCTTTCTTT.